A selection of T cell receptor beta chains follows, all from one sample in a study of blood T cell repertoires in COVID-19. Here immunoSEQ multiplex PCR was the method, and the copy in TCRdb shows in-frame clones only, minus some. The sample lists around 40,000 clones, over 80% seen once, with under 30% in the top ten. The sequencing input was peripheral blood. These receptors came from a man in his fifties with active or convalescent COVID-19. CDR3s leave out the opening cysteine and the closing phenylalanine or tryptophan.

v_call	j_call	cdr3_aa
TRBV30	TRBJ1-2	ACQNQVEHYGYT
TRBV5-1	TRBJ1-1	ASSFTGETEAF
TRBV25-1	TRBJ2-3	ASSEGQGTDTQY
TRBV7-9	TRBJ2-7	ASSPQGTSYEQY
TRBV19	TRBJ2-1	ASSPWGQGIEQF
TRBV29-1	TRBJ2-1	SIVRASGTSGTSSYNEQF
TRBV28	TRBJ1-1	ASSRGGNTEAF
TRBV2	TRBJ2-1	ASSQGHEQF
TRBV7-3	TRBJ2-1	ASSLRGGMGNGPSGYSSYNEQF
TRBV24-1	TRBJ2-6	ATSDPPGQGLGANVLT
TRBV7-3	TRBJ1-6	ASSLLGRDNSPLH
TRBV7-9	TRBJ2-7	ASSQYPGAEQY
TRBV6-1	TRBJ2-7	ASSEVGRGTREQY
TRBV7-3	TRBJ2-1	ASSPWTSGNEQF
TRBV5-1	TRBJ1-1	ASSLDSIEAF
TRBV29-1	TRBJ2-1	SVPGLAGGYNEQF
TRBV5-4	TRBJ1-2	ASSPGEGNYGYT
TRBV7-9	TRBJ2-1	ASSLGPSSGQF
TRBV10-1	TRBJ2-1	ASSLGGVQF
TRBV5-8	TRBJ1-2	ASSLVRGSYGYT
TRBV5-1	TRBJ1-6	ASSDLRTGGNSPLH
TRBV28	TRBJ1-2	ASSLSGGPYGYT
TRBV12-5	TRBJ2-1	ASGLVHLGEQF
TRBV5-5	TRBJ2-3	ASSLRLAGAGFSSTDTQY
TRBV6-2/TRBV6-3	TRBJ1-4	ASSYLRAGAGEKLF
TRBV5-4	TRBJ1-6	ASSLGTGGGNSPLH